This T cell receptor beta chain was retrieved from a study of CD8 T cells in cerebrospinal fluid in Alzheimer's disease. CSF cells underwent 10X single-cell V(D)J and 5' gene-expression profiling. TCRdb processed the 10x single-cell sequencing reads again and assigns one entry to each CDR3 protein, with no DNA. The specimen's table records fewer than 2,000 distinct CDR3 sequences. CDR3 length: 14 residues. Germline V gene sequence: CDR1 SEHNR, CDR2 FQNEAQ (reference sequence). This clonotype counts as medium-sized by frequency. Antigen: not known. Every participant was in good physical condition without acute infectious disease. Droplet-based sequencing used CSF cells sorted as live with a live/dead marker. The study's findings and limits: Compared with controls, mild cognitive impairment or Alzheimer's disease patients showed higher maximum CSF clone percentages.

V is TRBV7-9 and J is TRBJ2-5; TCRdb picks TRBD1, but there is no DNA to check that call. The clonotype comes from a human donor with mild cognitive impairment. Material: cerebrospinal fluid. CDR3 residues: CASSLEQATGTQYF.